Sequencing of this T cell receptor beta chain was carried out in a study of shared clonotypes between healthy human individuals. The study's findings and limits: As a rule, naive subsets had a larger estimated richness than memory subsets. What rarefaction showed was incomplete sorted-subset sequencing despite large depth.

On this clone: Its specificity is not known. Within the sample, other DNA sequences also encode this same CDR3.

Splitting the CD4+ cells yielded a CD45RA+ naive subset and a CD45RA-negative memory subset. The length of the CDR3 is 11 residues. Trimming removed 6 bases from V and 3 bases from J, with 6 bases in between. Germline CDR1 reads MDHEN; CDR2 reads SYDVKM. Original processing methods: Junction-only sequences without quality scores were provided by ImmunoSEQ, so filtering was different. Here immunoSEQ multiplex PCR was the method, and the copy in TCRdb shows in-frame clones only, minus some. The V and J calls and clone size come from that table; D and trimming were worked out from the DNA. Of about 2.4 million clones listed, over 85% are singletons.

The chain carries TRBV28 and TRBJ2-7; tentative D call: TRBD2 (6 bases). Sample: naive CD4+ T cells sorted from blood. Subset in this sample: CD45RA+ positively selected. This TCR was recovered from a young man in good health. The CDR3 nucleotides are TGTGCCAGCAGGGGGGGCTACGAGCAGTACTTC. Residues: CASRGGYEQYF.